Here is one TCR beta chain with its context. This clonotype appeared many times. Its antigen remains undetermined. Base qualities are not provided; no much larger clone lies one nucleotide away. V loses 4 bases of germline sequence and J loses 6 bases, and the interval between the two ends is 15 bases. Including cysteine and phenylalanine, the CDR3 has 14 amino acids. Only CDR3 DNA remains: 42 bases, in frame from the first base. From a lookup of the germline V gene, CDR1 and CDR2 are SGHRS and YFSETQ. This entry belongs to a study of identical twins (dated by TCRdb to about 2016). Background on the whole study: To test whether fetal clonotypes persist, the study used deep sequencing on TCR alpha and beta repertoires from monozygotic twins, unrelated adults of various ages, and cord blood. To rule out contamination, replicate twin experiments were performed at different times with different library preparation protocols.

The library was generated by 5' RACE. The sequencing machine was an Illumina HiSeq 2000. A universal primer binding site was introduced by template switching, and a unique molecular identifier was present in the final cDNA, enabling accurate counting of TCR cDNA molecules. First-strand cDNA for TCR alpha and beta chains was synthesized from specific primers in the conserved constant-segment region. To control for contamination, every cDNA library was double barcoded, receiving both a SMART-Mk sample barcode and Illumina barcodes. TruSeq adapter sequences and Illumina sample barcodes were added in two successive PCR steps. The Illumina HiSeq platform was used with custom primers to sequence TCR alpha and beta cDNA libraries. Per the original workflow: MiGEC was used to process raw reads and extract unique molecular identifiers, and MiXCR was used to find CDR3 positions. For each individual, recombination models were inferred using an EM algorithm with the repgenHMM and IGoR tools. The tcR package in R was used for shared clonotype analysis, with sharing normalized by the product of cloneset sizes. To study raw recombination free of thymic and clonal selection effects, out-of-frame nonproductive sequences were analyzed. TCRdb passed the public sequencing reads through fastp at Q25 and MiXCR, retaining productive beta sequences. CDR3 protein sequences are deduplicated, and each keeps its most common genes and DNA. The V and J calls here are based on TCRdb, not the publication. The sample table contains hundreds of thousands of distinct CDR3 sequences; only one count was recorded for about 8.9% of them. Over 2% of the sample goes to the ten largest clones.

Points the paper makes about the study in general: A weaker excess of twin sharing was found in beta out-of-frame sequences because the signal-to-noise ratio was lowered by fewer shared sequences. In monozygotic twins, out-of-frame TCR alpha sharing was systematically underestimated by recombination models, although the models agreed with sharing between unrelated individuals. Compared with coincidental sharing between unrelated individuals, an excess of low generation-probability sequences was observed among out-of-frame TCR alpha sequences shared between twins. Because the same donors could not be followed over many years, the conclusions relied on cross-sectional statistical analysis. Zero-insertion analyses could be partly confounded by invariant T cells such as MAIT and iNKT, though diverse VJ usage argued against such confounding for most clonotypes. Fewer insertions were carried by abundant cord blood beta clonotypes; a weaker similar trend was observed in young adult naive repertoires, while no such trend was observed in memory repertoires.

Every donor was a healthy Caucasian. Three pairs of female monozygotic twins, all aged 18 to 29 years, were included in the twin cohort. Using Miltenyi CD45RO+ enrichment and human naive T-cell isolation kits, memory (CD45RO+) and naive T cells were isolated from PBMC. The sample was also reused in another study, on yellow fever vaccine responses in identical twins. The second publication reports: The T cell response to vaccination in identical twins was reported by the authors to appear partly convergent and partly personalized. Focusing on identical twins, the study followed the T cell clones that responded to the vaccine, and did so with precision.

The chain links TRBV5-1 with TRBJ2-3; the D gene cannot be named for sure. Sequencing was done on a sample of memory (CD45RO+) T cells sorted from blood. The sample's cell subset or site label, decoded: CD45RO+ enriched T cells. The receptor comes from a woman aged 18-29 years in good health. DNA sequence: TGCGCCAGCAGCCGAACCCCCACCGTGGATACGCAGTATTTT. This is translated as CASSRTPTVDTQYF.